Shown below are 30 T cell receptor beta chains from a single sample sequenced in a study of Graves' ophthalmopathy and Graves' hyperthyroidism. Using RNA transcripts, the TCR beta CDR3 regions were amplified. An opening RT-PCR round employed HTBI primers and preceded a second-round multiplex PCR. TCRdb processed the multiplex PCR reads anew with MiXCR; each CDR3 protein has one entry. The sample contains about 550,000 distinct CDR3 sequences, approximately 35% of which appear only once. The sample consisted of peripheral blood or thyroid tissue (not recorded which). The origin of the receptors is an adult man with Graves' hyperthyroidism.

This clonotype was counted ten times or more. V is TRBV11-2 and J is TRBJ2-7; 8 bases match TRBD1. The length of the CDR3 is 13 residues. The V gene's germline CDR1 is SGHAT and CDR2 FQNNGV. Trimming at V came to 6 bases and at J to 6 bases, leaving 7 bases not matched to a gene. The CDR3 coding sequence is TGTGCCAGCAGATCAGGACAGGGCAGCGAGCAGTACTTC. Protein: CASRSGQGSEQYF.

There are many counts of this clonotype. V gene TRBV2 combines with J gene TRBJ1-4; no reliable D call. The length of the CDR3 is 15 residues. Looked up from germline, CDR1 is SNHLY and CDR2 is FYNNEI. V dropped 1 base and J dropped 0 bases, with 6 bases sitting between them. The CDR3, as DNA: TGTGCCAGCAGTGAAGTGGGTACAACTAATGAAAAACTGTTTTTT. The encoded protein is CASSEVGTTNEKLFF.

The chain is built from TRBV7-9 and TRBJ2-1; the match to TRBD2 covers 8 bases. Germline CDR1 and CDR2: SEHNR and FQNEAQ (reference sequence). This CDR3 is 15 amino acids long. The trim removed 4 bases at V and 3 bases at J, leaving 5 bases unmatched. DNA of the CDR3: TGTGCCAGCAGCTACTTAGCGGGAAACTACAATGAGCAGTTCTTC. It yields the protein CASSYLAGNYNEQFF.

This clonotype has ten or more counts. The chain employs TRBV4-1 and TRBJ2-7; maybe TRBD1 (5 bases). Germline assignment: CDR1 MGHRA and CDR2 YSYEKL. Trimming removed 5 bases at V and 1 base at J, with 9 bases between. The CDR3 has 13 residues. CDR3 residues: CASSTRQSYEQYF. CDR3 coding DNA: TGCGCCAGCAGCACCCGACAGTCCTACGAGCAGTACTTC.

This clonotype was seen only a few times. The gene calls are TRBV2 and TRBJ2-5; 8 bases fit TRBD2. J gave up 4 bases and V 5 bases, and 6 bases lay outside the gene matches. In germline, CDR1 is SNHLY, CDR2 FYNNEI. The CDR3 runs to 14 residues. In DNA, the CDR3 is TGTGCCAGCAGTTCCTCGGGACTAGGAGAGACCCAGTACTTC. Encoded protein: CASSSSGLGETQYF.

This clonotype was found a few times. The chain uses TRBV27 and TRBJ1-5; D is unresolved. V lost 9 bases to trimming and J lost 2 bases, with 11 bases between them. The CDR3 is 13 residues long. The V gene's germline CDR1 is MNHEY and CDR2 SMNVEV (reference sequence). The CDR3 nucleotides are TGTGCCAGTTCAATGACCCGCAATCAGCCCCAGCATTTT. Amino acids: CASSMTRNQPQHF.

This chain connects TRBV10-3 to TRBJ1-2, with D possibly being TRBD1 (6 bases). Germline V gives CDR1 ENHRY, CDR2 SYGVKD. The V and J ends lost 2 bases and 13 bases respectively, with 11 bases between them. The CDR3 runs to 11 residues. The CDR3 sequence: CAISEGQFLTF. The CDR3 coding sequence is TGTGCCATCAGTGAGGGACAGTTTCTCACCTTC.

In its sample, this clonotype was seen many times. This chain uses TRBV7-2 with TRBJ1-1; tentative D call: TRBD1 (6 bases). The CDR3 runs 14 residues. Trimming left V 3 bases short and J 4 bases short, with 12 bases between. Germline CDR1 reads SGHTA; CDR2 reads FQGNSA. The CDR3 here is CASSFGGAATEAFF. CDR3 coding DNA: TGTGCCAGCAGCTTCGGGGGCGCGGCCACTGAAGCTTTCTTT.

For this clonotype: Compared with germline, one end of the junction differs, possibly owing to a read error. The V and J genes are TRBV11-2 and TRBJ1-1; a weak D match, TRBD1 (5 bases). CDR1 and CDR2 (germline): SGHAT, FQNNGV. This CDR3 is 8 amino acids long. CDR3 protein: CASSSQGF. CDR3 nucleotides: TGTGCCAGCAGCTCTCAGGGCTTT.

This clonotype was detected ten times or more. The chain employs TRBV7-8 and TRBJ2-7, with a possible D match to TRBD1 (6 bases). Germline V gives CDR1 SGHVS, CDR2 FQNEAQ. The CDR3 has 14 amino acids. Trimming left V 1 base short and J 5 bases short, with 12 bases between. This chain's CDR3 is CASSLEVAGDEQYF. The CDR3 DNA follows: TGTGCCAGCAGCTTAGAAGTTGCAGGGGACGAGCAGTACTTC.

Concerning this clonotype: Mismatch with germline at one junction end may stem from a read error. The chain carries TRBV25-1 and TRBJ2-7; 11 nucleotides align to TRBD1. Germline lookup yields CDR1 MGHDK and CDR2 SYGVNS. The CDR3 has 15 residues. CDR3 coding DNA: TGTGCCATCAGTCCAAGGGGACAGGGGGGAGACGAGCAGTACTTC. Translating gives CAISPRGQGGDEQYF.

Ten or more counts support this clonotype. V is TRBV7-6 and J is TRBJ2-5; 15 bases fit TRBD2. V dropped 3 bases and J dropped 2; count of bases not matched to a gene: 13. CDR1 and CDR2 from the germline V gene are SGHVS and FNYEAQ. The CDR3 totals 20 residues. The CDR3 reads CASSFDARGLAGGTQETQYF. Here the CDR3 DNA reads TGTGCCAGCAGCTTCGACGCTCGGGGACTAGCGGGGGGCACACAAGAGACCCAGTACTTC.

In the case of this clonotype: At one end, the junction sequence differs from germline, possibly due to a read error. The rearrangement uses TRBV7-9 and TRBJ2-3, with D uncertain. The CDR3 consists of 15 residues. The germline gives CDR1 SEHNR, CDR2 FQNEAQ (reference sequence). CDR3 coding DNA: TGTGCCAGCAGTTTAGACGGTACTAGCACAGATACGCAGTATTTT. This sequence encodes CASSLDGTSTDTQYF.

This clonotype turned up a few times. This chain joins TRBV13 and TRBJ2-5; D unclear. Trimming left V 0 bases short and J 4 bases short, with 12 bases between. Germline V gene sequence: CDR1 PRHDT, CDR2 FYEKMQ (reference sequence). The CDR3 extends over 15 amino acids. In DNA form, the CDR3 reads TGTGCCAGCAGCTTAGGCTCGCCGTCCAGAGAGACCCAGTACTTC. It translates to CASSLGSPSRETQYF.

The V and J genes are TRBV5-1 and TRBJ2-5; no definite D call. In germline, CDR1 is SGHRS, CDR2 YFSETQ. The CDR3 has 19 amino acids. V dropped 4 bases and J dropped 0 bases, with 25 bases sitting between them. The CDR3: CASSPGLQVGSSYQETQYF. The CDR3 DNA reads TGCGCCAGCAGCCCCGGGCTGCAGGTCGGGTCGTCGTACCAAGAGACCCAGTACTTC. The full variable domain, its missing parts supplied by reference TRBV5-1 and TRBJ2-5, is KAGVTQTPRYLIKTRGQQVTLSCSPISGHRSVSWYQQTPGQGLQFLFEYFSETQRNKGNFPGRFSGRQFSNSRSEMNVSTLELGDSALYLCASSPGLQVGSSYQETQYFGPGTRLLVL.

The rearrangement joins TRBV29-1 to TRBJ1-5; TRBD1 is a possible D gene (5 bases). V was pared by 5 bases and J by 7 bases, with 18 bases between. The CDR3 sequence is 14 residues long. Germline V gene sequence: CDR1 SQVTM, CDR2 ANQGSEA. The CDR3 sequence: CSVSQGTYEQPQHF. The CDR3 DNA sequence: TGCAGCGTTTCGCAGGGCACCTACGAGCAGCCCCAGCATTTT.

This clonotype turned up a few times. The chain combines TRBV20-1 with TRBJ2-2; 14 positions agree with TRBD2. V dropped 1 base and J dropped 5; count of bases not matched to a gene: 12. The CDR3 length is 19 residues. The germline CDR1 and CDR2 sequences are DFQATT and SNEGSKA (reference sequence). CDR3 in DNA: TGCAGTGCTAGAGGAACTCCGGGACTAGCGGGAGTTGTTACCGGGGAGCTGTTTTTT. Translated, it gives CSARGTPGLAGVVTGELFF.

This clonotype was seen ten or more times. This chain links TRBV29-1 with TRBJ1-5; D is uncertain. Germline V lookup: CDR1 SQVTM, CDR2 ANQGSEA. The V and J ends lost 4 bases and 4 bases respectively, with 8 bases between them. This CDR3 is built from 12 residues. The CDR3 protein is CSVGGGNQPQHF. In DNA form, the CDR3 reads TGCAGCGTTGGAGGCGGGAATCAGCCCCAGCATTTT.

As regards this clonotype: This may arise from a read error, as a much more abundant clone is one base away. Here the CDR3 reads CASSLLAASDTQYF. The DNA of the CDR3 is TGTGCCAGCAGCCTACTAGCCGCGTCTGATACGCAGTATTTT. V and J are TRBV7-8 and TRBJ2-3; tentative D call: TRBD2 (6 bases). V gave up 5 bases and J gave up 6 bases, with 15 bases separating them. The CDR3 contains 14 residues. Germline V CDR1 and CDR2: SGHVS, FQNEAQ. Drawing the rest from reference TRBV7-8 and TRBJ2-3, the complete variable domain is GAGVSQSPRYKVAKRGQDVALRCDPISGHVSLFWYQQALGQGPEFLTYFQNEAQLDKSGLPSDRFFAERPEGSVSTLKIQRTQQEDSAVYLCASSLLAASDTQYFGPGTRLTVL.

This chain joins TRBV5-4 and TRBJ1-1; 9 bases line up with TRBD1. The CDR3 length is 16 residues. Germline-derived CDR1 and CDR2 are SGHNT and YYREEE (reference sequence). V gave up 4 bases and J gave up 4 bases; unmatched junction bases: 11. In DNA, the CDR3 is TGTGCCAGCAGCCGGGACAGGGTACAGGAGGGCACTGAAGCTTTCTTT. The encoded protein is CASSRDRVQEGTEAFF.

Concerning this clonotype: Given a much more abundant clone one base away, this may be a read error. V is TRBV12-3 or TRBV12-4 and J is TRBJ1-5; weak D call: TRBD1 (6 bases). Trimming left V 6 bases short and J 6 bases short, with 9 bases between. The CDR3 totals 12 residues. Written as DNA, the CDR3 is TGTGCCAGCAGACAGGGAGGTCAGCCCCAGCATTTT. This translates into CASRQGGQPQHF.

This clonotype was detected many times. The chain combines TRBV29-1 with TRBJ2-7; D possibly corresponds to TRBD1 (6 bases). The germline V and J ends were trimmed by 3 bases and 5 bases, with 11 bases remaining between them. There are 12 residues in the CDR3. CDR1 is SQVTM, CDR2 ANQGSEA, per germline. Written as DNA, the CDR3 is TGCAGCGTTGACTGGGGGCCCAACGAGCAGTACTTC. Translating gives CSVDWGPNEQYF.

This clonotype was seen many times. The chain joins TRBV28 to TRBJ1-6; D is undetermined. Between the trimmed V and J ends, which lost 7 bases and 8 bases, there was a span of 18 bases. Looked up from germline, CDR1 is MDHEN and CDR2 is SYDVKM. The CDR3 covers 15 residues. CDR3 DNA sequence: TGTGCCAGCACCCGAAGGGATGCTATGGATTCACCCCTCCACTTT. The encoded protein is CASTRRDAMDSPLHF.

About this clonotype itself: A read error may explain this, as a much larger clone is one base away. This chain links TRBV3-1 with TRBJ1-4; D unclear. The V end lost 5 bases, the J end lost 9 bases, and 13 bases lay between the germline ends. There are 13 residues in the CDR3. Germline V gives CDR1 LGHDT, CDR2 YNNKEL (reference sequence). This chain's CDR3 is CASSLSTGKKLFF. The CDR3 DNA reads as TGTGCCAGCAGCTTGTCGACTGGGAAAAAACTGTTTTTT.

Notes on this clonotype: Compared with germline, one end of the junction differs, possibly owing to a read error. The chain couples TRBV2 to TRBJ1-1, with 7 nucleotides matching TRBD1. CDR1 is SNHLY, CDR2 FYNNEI, per germline. The CDR3 consists of 11 residues. The CDR3 sequence is CASSGTVGASF. The CDR3 DNA reads as TGTGCCAGCTCCGGGACAGTGGGAGCTTCCTTT.

There are many counts of this clonotype. The rearrangement links TRBV29-1 to TRBJ1-1; tentatively, D is TRBD1 (5 bases). The CDR3 runs to 13 residues. V shed 4 bases and J shed 3 bases, with 12 bases lying between them. Germline V gene sequence: CDR1 SQVTM, CDR2 ANQGSEA. CDR3 residues: CSVVIGGDTEAFF. The CDR3 DNA is TGCAGCGTTGTGATCGGGGGGGACACTGAAGCTTTCTTT.

Only a few counts were recorded for this clonotype. The chain uses TRBV27 and TRBJ2-5, with 13 bases fitting TRBD2. V shed 5 bases and J 5 bases; nucleotides not matched to a gene: 8. CDR3 size: 16 residues. The germline CDR1 and CDR2 sequences are MNHEY and SMNVEV (reference sequence). CDR3 loop: CASSVTSGGAWETQYF. The CDR3 DNA reads as TGTGCCAGCAGTGTAACTAGCGGGGGGGCCTGGGAGACCCAGTACTTC.

The rearrangement uses TRBV20-1 and TRBJ1-2; perhaps TRBD1 as D (5 bases). Trimming took 2 bases from V and 8 from J, leaving 12 bases between them. Per germline, CDR1 DFQATT and CDR2 SNEGSKA (reference sequence). The CDR3 is made up of 12 amino acids. The CDR3 region is CSARQGSRGYTF. Written as DNA, the CDR3 is TGCAGTGCTAGACAGGGCTCGAGAGGCTACACCTTC.

This clonotype was detected ten times or more. The chain carries TRBV12-3 or TRBV12-4 and TRBJ1-6; maybe TRBD1 (6 bases). V dropped 6 bases and J dropped 7 bases, with 10 bases sitting between them. The CDR3 is 13 residues long. Here the CDR3 reads CASRDSFNSPLHF. The CDR3 DNA follows: TGTGCCAGCAGGGACAGTTTCAATTCACCCCTCCACTTT.

This chain uses TRBV10-3 with TRBJ2-7; 13 bases line up with TRBD2. The CDR3 extends over 14 amino acids. The germline V gene has CDR1 ENHRY and CDR2 SYGVKD. V shed 6 bases and J 6 bases; nucleotides not matched to a gene: 5. The CDR3 DNA reads TGTGCCATCAGCCGGACTAGCGGGAGAGGCGAGCAGTACTTC. This translates into CAISRTSGRGEQYF.